A selection of T cell receptor beta chains follows, all from one sample in a study of shared clonotypes between healthy human individuals. Sequencing was performed with immunoSEQ multiplex PCR; in TCRdb, only in-frame clones are kept and a portion is missing. The sample records over a million clones, around 82% being singletons. Specimen: memory CD4+ T cells from PBMCs. The receptor source for this set is a young man in good health. Some clones in this sample may be carry-over from other donors' samples. Each CDR3 is given with its conserved first and last residue. D genes are given only for firm matches. Only some rows state a clone size, as once, few, many or a class for expanded clones.

>TRBJ2-4|TRBD2|TRBV28|-
TGTGCCAGCAGTTCCCCCCACTCCCCTAGCGGGAGGGCCCAGTTAGCCAAAAACATTCAGTACTTC
CASSSPHSPSGRAQLAKNIQYF
>TRBJ2-5|-|TRBV7-2|-
TGTGCCAGCAGCTTATCTTTCGGAGACGGCGAGACCCAGTACTTC
CASSLSFGDGETQYF
>TRBJ1-1|-|TRBV15|-
TGTGCCACCAGCAGAGATGGTGAGGGGCGCGGAGCTTTCTTT
CATSRDGEGRGAFF
>TRBJ2-5|-|TRBV5-1|-
TGCGCCAGCAGCTTGACGCGTTCCCAAGAGACCCAGTACTTC
CASSLTRSQETQYF
>TRBJ2-2|-|TRBV11-2|-
TGTGCCAGCAGTGGTAGCCGAGCCGGGGAGCTGTTTTTT
CASSGSRAGELFF
>TRBJ2-7|-|TRBV5-1|-
TGCGCCAGCAGCTCCACTGATCGCTCCTACGAGCAGTACTTC
CASSSTDRSYEQYF
>TRBJ2-7|TRBD2|TRBV10-3|once
TGTGCCATCAGTGAGAGCCCCGGACTAGCCGGGCCCTACGAGCAGTACTTC
CAISESPGLAGPYEQYF
>TRBJ2-4|-|TRBV5-1|-
TGCGCCAGCAGCTTTGGGCGGAGTACTTCCAAAAACATTCAGTACTTC
CASSFGRSTSKNIQYF
>TRBJ1-2|TRBD1|TRBV5-4|-
TGTGCCAGCAGCTACCCAGGGGGTCAGGATGGCTACACCTTC
CASSYPGGQDGYTF
>TRBJ2-1|TRBD2|TRBV11-2|-
TGTGCCAGCAGCGCCTTACTAGCGGGAGGTCGGAATGAGCAGTTCTTC
CASSALLAGGRNEQFF
>TRBJ2-7|TRBD2|TRBV7-2|once
TGTGCCAGCAGCTTAAGCGACTACGGGAGGTTCTACGAGCAGTACTTC
CASSLSDYGRFYEQYF
>TRBJ1-1|TRBD1|TRBV6-5|-
TGTGCCAGCAGTTACACGACAGGGGCCACTGAAGCTTTCTTT
CASSYTTGATEAFF
>TRBJ2-7|-|TRBV7-2|few
TGTGCCAGCAGCTCGTCTAGTAAGGCCGAGCAGTACTTC
CASSSSSKAEQYF
>TRBJ2-3|TRBD2|TRBV28|-
TGTGCCAGCAGTTTACGACTAGCGGGAGGTCTAGATACGCAGTATTTT
CASSLRLAGGLDTQYF
>TRBJ1-5|-|TRBV6-1|-
TGTGCCAGCAGTGAAGCGTCGCTGCGGCCCCAGCATTTT
CASSEASLRPQHF
>TRBJ2-7|TRBD2|TRBV4-1|-
TGCGCCAGCAGCCAGGGGAGCGGGAGGGCCTCCTACGAGCAGTACTTC
CASSQGSGRASYEQYF
>TRBJ2-5|-|TRBV6-4|-
TGTGCCAGTCTCGGCCATCATCACAAAGAGACCCAGTACTTC
CASLGHHHKETQYF
>TRBJ2-5|-|TRBV2|-
TGTGCCAGCAGTGAAGCTAGCGCCCAAGAGACCCAGTACTTC
CASSEASAQETQYF
>TRBJ2-2|-|TRBV4-1|-
TGCGCCAGCAGCCAAGAAGGAAGGCGCCCTAAACCCGGGGAGCTGTTTTTT
CASSQEGRRPKPGELFF
>TRBJ1-4|-|TRBV5-1|-
TGCGCCAGCAGCCGAATTCGACAGGACCTTAATGAAAAACTGTTTTTT
CASSRIRQDLNEKLFF
>TRBJ1-4|-|TRBV28|-
TGTGCCAGCACCTCACTGGGGGGGGCTTATAATGAAAAACTGTTTTTT
CASTSLGGAYNEKLFF
>TRBJ2-3|-|TRBV5-1|-
TGCGCCAGCAGCTTCGGGCCCGAAACAGATACGCAGTATTTT
CASSFGPETDTQYF
>TRBJ1-3|-|TRBV29-1|few
TGCAGCGTTGAACGGGCCACAACTGGAAACACCATATATTTT
CSVERATTGNTIYF
>TRBJ2-7|TRBD1|TRBV2|-
TGTGCCAGCAAGACTATCGGACAGGGAGCATACGAGCAGTACTTC
CASKTIGQGAYEQYF